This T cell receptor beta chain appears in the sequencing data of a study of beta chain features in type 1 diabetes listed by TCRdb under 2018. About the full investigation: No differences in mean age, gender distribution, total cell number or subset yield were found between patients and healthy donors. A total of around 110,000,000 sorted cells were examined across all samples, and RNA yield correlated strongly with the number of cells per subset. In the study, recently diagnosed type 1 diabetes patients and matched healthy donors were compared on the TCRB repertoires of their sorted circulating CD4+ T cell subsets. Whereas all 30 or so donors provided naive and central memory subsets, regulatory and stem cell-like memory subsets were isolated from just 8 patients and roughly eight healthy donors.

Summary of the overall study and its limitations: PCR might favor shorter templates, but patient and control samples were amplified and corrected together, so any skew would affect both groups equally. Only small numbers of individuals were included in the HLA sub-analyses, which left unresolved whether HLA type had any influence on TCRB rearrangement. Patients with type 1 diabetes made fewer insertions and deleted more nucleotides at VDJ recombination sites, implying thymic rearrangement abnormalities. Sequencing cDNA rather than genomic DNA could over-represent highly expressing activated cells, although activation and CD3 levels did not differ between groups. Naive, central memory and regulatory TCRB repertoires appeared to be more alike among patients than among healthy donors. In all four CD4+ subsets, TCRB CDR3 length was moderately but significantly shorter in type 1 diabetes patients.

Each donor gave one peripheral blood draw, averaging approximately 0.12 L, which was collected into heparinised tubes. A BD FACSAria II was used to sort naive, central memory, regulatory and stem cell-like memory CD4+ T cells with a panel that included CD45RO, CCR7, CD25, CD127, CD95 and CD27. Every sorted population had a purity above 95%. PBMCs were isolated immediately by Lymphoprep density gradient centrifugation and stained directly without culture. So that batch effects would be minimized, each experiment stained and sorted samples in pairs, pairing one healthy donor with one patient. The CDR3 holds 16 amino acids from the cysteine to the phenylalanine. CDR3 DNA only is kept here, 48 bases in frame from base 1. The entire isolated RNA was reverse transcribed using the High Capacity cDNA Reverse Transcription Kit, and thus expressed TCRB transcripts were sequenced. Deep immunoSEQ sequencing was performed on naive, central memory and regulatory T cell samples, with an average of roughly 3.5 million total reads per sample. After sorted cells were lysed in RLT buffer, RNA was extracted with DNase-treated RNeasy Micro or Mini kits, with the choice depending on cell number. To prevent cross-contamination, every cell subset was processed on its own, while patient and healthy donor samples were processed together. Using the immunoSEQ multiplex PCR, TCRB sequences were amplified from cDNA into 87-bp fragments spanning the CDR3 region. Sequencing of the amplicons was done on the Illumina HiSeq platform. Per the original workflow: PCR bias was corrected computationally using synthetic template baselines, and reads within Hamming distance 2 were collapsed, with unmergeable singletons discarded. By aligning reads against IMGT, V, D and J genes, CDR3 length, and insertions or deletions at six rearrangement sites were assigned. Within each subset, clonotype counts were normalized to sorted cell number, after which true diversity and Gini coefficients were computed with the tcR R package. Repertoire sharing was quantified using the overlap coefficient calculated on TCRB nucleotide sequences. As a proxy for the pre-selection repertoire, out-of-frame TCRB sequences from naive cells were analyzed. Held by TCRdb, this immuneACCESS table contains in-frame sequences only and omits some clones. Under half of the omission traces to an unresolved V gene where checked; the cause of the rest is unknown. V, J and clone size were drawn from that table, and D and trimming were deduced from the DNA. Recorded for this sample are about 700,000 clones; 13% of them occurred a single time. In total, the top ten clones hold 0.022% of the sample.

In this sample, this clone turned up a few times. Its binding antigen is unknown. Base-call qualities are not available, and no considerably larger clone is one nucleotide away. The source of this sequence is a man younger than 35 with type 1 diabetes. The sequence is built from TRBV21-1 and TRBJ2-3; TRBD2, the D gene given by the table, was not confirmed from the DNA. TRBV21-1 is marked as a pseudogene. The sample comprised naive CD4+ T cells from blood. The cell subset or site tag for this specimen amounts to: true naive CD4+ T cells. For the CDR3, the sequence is CASTQPGGPPTDTQYF. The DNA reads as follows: TGTGCCAGCACCCAGCCGGGGGGGCCCCCCACAGATACGCAGTATTTT.